These 9 T cell receptor beta chains share one sample of origin, sequenced in a study of OX40 agonist ivuxolimab in advanced cancers. Sequencing was performed with immunoSEQ multiplex PCR; in TCRdb, only in-frame clones are kept and a portion is missing. The sample consists of tens of thousands of clones, approximately 85% of them appearing once. The sequencing used CD4+ or CD8+ T cells sorted from blood, collected in a trial of the OX40 agonist ivuxolimab. The receptors come from an adult with an advanced solid tumor such as melanoma, head and neck, liver or kidney cancer.

The chain uses TRBV4-1 and TRBJ2-5, with TRBD2 matching over 10 bases. The CDR3 extends over 17 amino acids. CDR1 and CDR2 (germline): MGHRA, YSYEKL. The V and J ends lost 0 bases and 5 bases, in that order; junction bases with no gene match: 9. CDR3 coding DNA: TGCGCCAGCAGCCAAGATGGCCTAGCGGGGGCCAGGGAGACCCAGTACTTC. It codes for CASSQDGLAGARETQYF.

The V gene is TRBV5-4, the J gene TRBJ2-5; 8 bases agree with TRBD1. The germline V gene has CDR1 SGHNT and CDR2 YYREEE (reference sequence). With V trimmed by 4 bases and J by 3 bases, 2 bases remained unmatched. This CDR3 has 13 residues. CDR3 sequence (DNA): TGTGCCAGCAGCGCGGGACAGGAAGAGACCCAGTACTTC. This encodes CASSAGQEETQYF.

This chain connects TRBV7-2 to TRBJ1-3, with a weak D call TRBD1 (5 bases). With 5 bases removed from V and 0 bases from J, the gap between germline ends came to 14 bases. Germline V gene data show CDR1 as SGHTA and CDR2 as FQGNSA. The CDR3 runs to 16 residues. CDR3 residues: CASSPNGGSSGNTIYF. The CDR3 DNA follows: TGTGCCAGCAGCCCAAACGGGGGGAGCTCTGGAAACACCATATATTTT.

This rearrangement joins TRBV6-1 to TRBJ2-5, with D tentatively TRBD1 or TRBD2 (5 bases each). There are 16 residues in the CDR3. CDR1 is MNHNS, CDR2 SASEGT, per germline. V was cut by 1 base and J by 5 bases, with 17 bases left in between. The CDR3 reads CASSEGHVVGEETQYF. The CDR3 region has the DNA TGTGCCAGCAGTGAAGGGCATGTGGTAGGGGAGGAGACCCAGTACTTC.

The chain employs TRBV18 and TRBJ1-4; D uncertain. This CDR3 has 12 amino acids. The germline V gene encodes CDR1 KGHSH and CDR2 LQKENI. V was cut by 0 bases and J by 12 bases, with 8 bases left in between. The CDR3 region has the DNA TGTGCCAGCTCACCACCGGACCGCCAACTGTTTTTT. Its protein product is CASSPPDRQLFF.

This chain links TRBV10-3 with TRBJ1-1, with D possibly being TRBD1 (5 bases). The CDR3 extends over 13 amino acids. From germline, CDR1 is ENHRY and CDR2 SYGVKD. Trimming took off 6 bases at V and 4 bases at J, with 12 bases between the two ends. The CDR3 region has the DNA TGTGCCATCAGCGAGAGAGGGGCCACTGAAGCTTTCTTT. This sequence encodes CAISERGATEAFF.

The rearrangement joins TRBV27 to TRBJ1-6; D not certain. Trimming removed 7 bases at V and 5 bases at J, with 12 bases between. Germline V gene sequence: CDR1 MNHEY, CDR2 SMNVEV (reference sequence). The CDR3 covers 14 residues. The CDR3, as DNA: TGTGCCAGCAAGGACCGGCGGGATAATTCACCCCTCCACTTT. It encodes CASKDRRDNSPLHF.

V and J are TRBV5-6 and TRBJ2-7; 10 bases line up with TRBD2. There are 15 residues in the CDR3. Per the germline V gene, CDR1 is SGHDT and CDR2 is YYEEEE. V was clipped by 4 bases and J by 3 bases; unmatched bases: 7. CDR3 in amino acids: CASSRKRGGRYEQYF. As DNA, the CDR3 is TGTGCCAGCAGCCGGAAGCGGGGGGGCCGCTACGAGCAGTACTTC.

The chain joins TRBV10-3 to TRBJ2-3; D call uncertain. Germline CDR1 ENHRY, CDR2 SYGVKD. The CDR3 is 12 amino acids. V was clipped by 5 bases and J by 6 bases, with 9 bases between them. Here the CDR3 reads CAISSVGDTQYF. In DNA, the CDR3 is TGTGCCATCAGTTCCGTAGGGGATACGCAGTATTTT.